The T cell receptor beta chain described here comes from a study of identical twins (dated by TCRdb to about 2016). Background for the entire study: To test whether fetal clonotypes persist, the study used deep sequencing on TCR alpha and beta repertoires from monozygotic twins, unrelated adults of various ages, and cord blood. To rule out contamination, replicate twin experiments were performed at different times with different library preparation protocols.

Regarding this clonotype: The antigen it binds to is not known. No much larger clonotype is one base removed from it; base qualities were not supplied.

All donors were healthy Caucasians. Three pairs of female monozygotic twins, all aged roughly 18 to 30 years, made up the twin cohort. The RNA used for TCR libraries was isolated from peripheral blood mononuclear cells. Findings and caveats that apply to the study as a whole: Because the same donors could not be followed over many years, conclusions were based on cross-sectional statistical analysis. A weaker excess of twin sharing was found in beta out-of-frame sequences because the signal-to-noise ratio was lowered by fewer shared sequences. Fewer insertions were carried by abundant cord blood beta clonotypes; a weaker similar trend was observed in young adult naive repertoires, while no such trend was observed in memory repertoires. Compared with coincidental sharing between unrelated individuals, out-of-frame TCR alpha sequences shared between twins showed an excess of sequences with low generation probability. Zero-insertion analyses could be partly confounded by invariant T cells such as MAIT and iNKT, although diverse VJ usage argued against such confounding for most clonotypes. Out-of-frame TCR alpha sharing in monozygotic twins was systematically underestimated by recombination models, whereas sharing between unrelated individuals was in agreement with the recombination models.

Sequences SGHVS (CDR1) and FQNEAQ (CDR2) are obtained from the germline V gene. Reading from cysteine to phenylalanine, the CDR3 counts 14 amino acids. CDR3 DNA only is kept here, 42 bases in frame from base 1. A distance of 19 bases separates the germline ends of V and J, which lose 1 base and 12 bases respectively. Library construction relied on 5' RACE. The instrument was an Illumina HiSeq 2000. A universal primer binding site was introduced by template switching, and a unique molecular identifier was present in the final cDNA, enabling accurate counting of TCR cDNA molecules. Specific primers in the conserved constant-segment region were used to synthesize first-strand cDNA for the TCR alpha and beta chains. To control for contamination, every cDNA library carried two barcodes: a SMART-Mk sample barcode plus Illumina barcodes. TruSeq adapter sequences, together with Illumina sample barcodes, were added in two successive PCR steps. TCR alpha and beta cDNA libraries were sequenced on the Illumina HiSeq platform with custom primers. The original pipeline was this. Raw reads were processed with MiGEC to extract unique molecular identifiers, and MiXCR was used to determine CDR3 positions. For each individual, recombination models were inferred using an EM algorithm with the repgenHMM and IGoR tools. The analysis of shared clonotypes was done with the tcR package in R, with sharing normalized by the product of cloneset sizes. To study raw recombination without the effects of thymic and clonal selection, out-of-frame nonproductive sequences were analyzed. Through fastp at Q25 and MiXCR, TCRdb rebuilt clones from the public reads, retaining in-frame beta chains. Merged by CDR3 protein, the rows form single entries marked with the most common genes and DNA. TCRdb, not the original authors, processed these V and J calls. This sample is represented by roughly 770,000 distinct CDR3 sequences; 15% to 20% of them were singletons. The top ten clones comprise under 15% of the sample.

The same specimen was also included in a second study, on T cells expressing NK-cell markers. The second study reports: TCR beta-chain repertoires were profiled in sorted CD3+CD56+NKG2C+, CD3+CD56+NKG2C- and CD3+CD56-NKG2C+ T-cell subsets from fewer than 10 donors. Seven of the eight sequenced donors were HCMV-seropositive and one was HCMV-seronegative. To restrict sorting to alphabetaTCR-expressing T cells, an anti-gammadeltaTCR antibody was added in several experiments. In six donors, the dominant CD3+CD56+NKG2C+ clonotypes ranked among the top 10 CD8+ clonotypes, making up about 1.0-8% of CD8+ T cells. Those dominant clonotypes were again the most abundant among CD3+CD56-NKG2C+ cells in four donors, at about 25-65%. It remained unclear whether the expanded NKG2C-expressing T cell clones were specific for HCMV antigens. The study sequenced eight donors, all healthy volunteers chosen at random: three men and five women. A commercial ELISA kit detecting HCMV-specific IgG in serum was used to determine HCMV serostatus. For six donors, bulk peripheral blood T-cell repertoires were also sequenced from unsorted PBMC. Reads were demultiplexed and grouped by UMI with MIGEC, and clonotypes were assembled and quantified with MiTCR. To exclude erroneous sequences, only TCR cDNA sequences supported by at least two reads were retained. The tcR package was used for downstream repertoire analysis, with clonotypes matched between fractions based on CDR3 nucleotide sequence plus V segment. VDJmatch was used to annotate antigen specificity against VDJdb, with one amino acid substitution allowed in CDR3.

The chain links TRBV7-8 with TRBJ2-7, and the D gene may be TRBD2, 6 bases matching. The receptor's source is a woman between 18 and 30 years old in good health. The sample consisted of PBMCs. The CDR3: CASSLDTSVPRGYF. The DNA sequence reads TGTGCCAGCAGCTTAGATACCTCGGTCCCGCGGGGGTACTTC.